A selection of T cell receptor beta chains follows, all from one sample in a study of PD-1 blockade in classical Hodgkin lymphoma. Measured with immunoSEQ multiplex PCR; TCRdb has only the in-frame clones, and not every one. The sample lists around 17,000 clones, 90% occurring once. The sample taken for sequencing was peripheral blood mononuclear cells (PBMCs). The receptors derive from a human donor with classical Hodgkin lymphoma. Each CDR3 is given with its conserved first and last residue. A D gene is named only where the DNA matches it firmly. Expanded clones get a size class; other rows say once, few or many, or leave the size out.

>TRBV28|TRBJ2-5|-|-
TGTGCCAGCAGTTTACCACGACGCGAAGAGACCCAGTACTTC
CASSLPRREETQYF
>TRBV7-9|TRBJ2-7|-|-
TGTGCCAGCAGCTTAGCGGGGGGAACCTACGAGCAGTACTTC
CASSLAGGTYEQYF
>TRBV7-3|TRBJ2-5|-|-
TGTGCCAGCAGCTTAACGAGGCTAACCCCAACCCCGGACTTC
CASSLTRLTPTPDF
>TRBV7-8|TRBJ2-5|-|TRBD2
TGTGCCAGCAGCTTAAAACTAGCGGGAGTAAGGGAGACCCAGTACTTC
CASSLKLAGVRETQYF
>TRBV7-6|TRBJ2-1|-|TRBD1
TGTGCCAGCAGCACAACCGGGACAGGGCGCTACAATGAGCAGTTCTTC
CASSTTGTGRYNEQFF
>TRBV27|TRBJ2-7|few|TRBD2
TGTGCCAGCAGAAAGACTAGCGGGCCATCCTTCTACGAGCAGTACTTC
CASRKTSGPSFYEQYF
>TRBV7-3|TRBJ1-2|-|-
TGTGCCAGCAGCCCAAGCGCGGGCGTGGGTATAGGCTACACCTTC
CASSPSAGVGIGYTF
>TRBV7-9|TRBJ2-5|-|TRBD1
TGTGCCACCCCTGGGACCCGGGACAGGGGGCAAGAGACCCAGTACTTC
CATPGTRDRGQETQYF
>TRBV2|TRBJ2-7|-|TRBD2
TGTGCCAGCATTGGACTAGCGGGAGGGCTTAACGAGCAGTACTTC
CASIGLAGGLNEQYF
>TRBV28|TRBJ1-3|-|-
TGTGCCAGCAGTTTCGGCAGCCACTCTGGAAACACCATATATTTT
CASSFGSHSGNTIYF
>TRBV28|TRBJ1-1|-|TRBD1
TGTGCCAGCAGTTCGGGACAGGTACACACTGAAGCTTTCTTT
CASSSGQVHTEAFF
>TRBV7-9|TRBJ2-1|-|TRBD1
TGTGCCAGCAGCCCCCGGACAGGGGGTGGAAATGAGCAGTTCTTC
CASSPRTGGGNEQFF
>TRBV19|TRBJ2-5|-|-
TGTGCCAGTAGTACCTTCTCCGGGACGGCCCAAGAGACCCAGTACTTC
CASSTFSGTAQETQYF
>TRBV6-4|TRBJ2-3|-|-
TGTGCCAGCAGTGACCAGAGCACAGATACGCAGTATTTT
CASSDQSTDTQYF
>TRBV27|TRBJ2-7|-|TRBD1
TGTGCCAGCAGTTTTCCCGGGACAGGCGAGCAGTACTTC
CASSFPGTGEQYF
>TRBV11-1|TRBJ2-7|once|-
TGTGCCAGCAGCTCCTCCGGGAATAGAGGCGAGCAGTACTTC
CASSSSGNRGEQYF
>TRBV6-6|TRBJ1-2|-|-
TGTGCCAGCAGTCCGGAGGGCCCCTACTATGGCTACACCTTC
CASSPEGPYYGYTF
>TRBV5-6|TRBJ1-1|few|-
TGTGCCAGCAGCTTGCCAGTCCTCACTGAAGCTTTCTTT
CASSLPVLTEAFF
>TRBV27|TRBJ2-7|-|TRBD1
TGTGCCAGCAGTCCTCGGACAGGGGGCGGCGTCGAGCAGTACTTC
CASSPRTGGGVEQYF
>TRBV19|TRBJ1-5|-|-
TGTGCCAGTACGGTAGGGGGGGGTCAGCCCCAGCATTTT
CASTVGGGQPQHF
>TRBV6-5|TRBJ1-1|-|-
TGTGCCAGCAAAGACCTCACTGAAGCTTTCTTT
CASKDLTEAFF
>TRBV18|TRBJ1-5|-|-
TGTGCCAGCTCACCGAATTCGGGGAGCAATCAGCCCCAGCATTTT
CASSPNSGSNQPQHF
>TRBV30|TRBJ1-5|once|-
TGTGCCTGGAGTCCGCAGGGCAATCAGCCCCAGCATTTT
CAWSPQGNQPQHF
>TRBV27|TRBJ2-7|-|-
TGTGCCAGCAGTTTGGTAGACAGGCCCTACGAGCAGTACTTC
CASSLVDRPYEQYF
>TRBV7-9|TRBJ1-1|-|TRBD1
TGTGCCAGCAGCTTAGGGACAGGGAGGGGCACTGAAGCTTTCTTT
CASSLGTGRGTEAFF
>TRBV25-1|TRBJ1-2|-|-
TGTGCCAGCAGTGGGGGCGCCTATGGCTACACCTTC
CASSGGAYGYTF
>TRBV6-8|TRBJ2-7|-|-
TGTGCCAGCGGACTGATAACCTACTACGAGCAGTACTTC
CASGLITYYEQYF
>TRBV5-6|TRBJ1-1|-|-
TGTGCCAGCAGCTTGGTTACAGGTGTGAACACTGAAGCTTTCTTT
CASSLVTGVNTEAFF
>TRBV7-9|TRBJ1-5|-|-
TGTGCCAGCAGCTTTCGGGATCAGCCCCAGCATTTT
CASSFRDQPQHF
>TRBV27|TRBJ2-7|-|TRBD1
TGTGCCAGCAGTCCCTGGGACAGAGCCTACGAGCAGTACTTC
CASSPWDRAYEQYF
>TRBV6-4|TRBJ2-1|-|-
TGTGCCAGCAGTGACTCAGCGGAGAAATACAATGAGCAGTTCTTC
CASSDSAEKYNEQFF
>TRBV5-4|TRBJ2-7|-|-
TGTGCCAGCAGGACCACTAGCAGCTACGAGCAGTACTTC
CASRTTSSYEQYF
>TRBV6-1|TRBJ2-5|-|TRBD1
TGTGCCAGCAGGCCGGGACAGGGGAAAGAGACCCAGTACTTC
CASRPGQGKETQYF
>TRBV21-1|TRBJ1-5|once|-
TGTGCCAGCAGCAAAGGGGCTTCGTCGAGCAATCAGCCCCAGCATTTT
CASSKGASSSNQPQHF
>TRBV4-1|TRBJ2-7|-|TRBD2
TGCGCCAGCAGCCAAGCTGACGGGACTAGCGGGATCCACGAGCAGTACTTC
CASSQADGTSGIHEQYF
>TRBV6-1|TRBJ2-1|once|-
TGTGCCAGCAGTGAAGCAGGGGCGGACAGCTACAATGAGCAGTTCTTC
CASSEAGADSYNEQFF
>TRBV10-3|TRBJ1-2|-|-
TGTGCCATCAGTGAGGCTTCGTTGGAGACCGCCGGCTATGGCTACACCTTC
CAISEASLETAGYGYTF
>TRBV27|TRBJ1-6|-|-
TGTGCCAGCACCGCATTCCCGATAGGACCCCTCCACTTT
CASTAFPIGPLHF
>TRBV1|TRBJ2-3|-|-
TGCACCAGCAGCCAAATAAGGGGTACGCAGTATTTT
CTSSQIRGTQYF
>TRBV27|TRBJ1-5|-|-
TGTGCCAGCAGTTTTGGGGGGCAGGGACAGCCCCAGCATTTT
CASSFGGQGQPQHF
>TRBV5-8|TRBJ2-7|-|-
TGTGCCAGCAGCTTGACCTATAGCTACGAGCAGTACTTC
CASSLTYSYEQYF
>TRBV20-1|TRBJ2-1|once|-
TGCAGTGCTAGAGGCCGGGGTCAGTTCTTC
CSARGRGQFF
>TRBV19|TRBJ1-4|-|TRBD1
TGTGCCAGTCACAGGGGGCCGACTAATGAAAAACTGTTTTTT
CASHRGPTNEKLFF
>TRBV2|TRBJ2-5|-|TRBD1
TGTGCCAGCTGCTACGACAGGGGGCGCGGGGAGACCCAGTACTTC
CASCYDRGRGETQYF
>TRBV2|TRBJ2-7|-|TRBD1
TGTGCCAGCAGAGTAGGGACAGACGAGCAGTACTTC
CASRVGTDEQYF
>TRBV5-1|TRBJ2-5|-|TRBD2
TGCGCCAGCAGCTGGACTAGCTCGGAGACCCAGTACTTC
CASSWTSSETQYF